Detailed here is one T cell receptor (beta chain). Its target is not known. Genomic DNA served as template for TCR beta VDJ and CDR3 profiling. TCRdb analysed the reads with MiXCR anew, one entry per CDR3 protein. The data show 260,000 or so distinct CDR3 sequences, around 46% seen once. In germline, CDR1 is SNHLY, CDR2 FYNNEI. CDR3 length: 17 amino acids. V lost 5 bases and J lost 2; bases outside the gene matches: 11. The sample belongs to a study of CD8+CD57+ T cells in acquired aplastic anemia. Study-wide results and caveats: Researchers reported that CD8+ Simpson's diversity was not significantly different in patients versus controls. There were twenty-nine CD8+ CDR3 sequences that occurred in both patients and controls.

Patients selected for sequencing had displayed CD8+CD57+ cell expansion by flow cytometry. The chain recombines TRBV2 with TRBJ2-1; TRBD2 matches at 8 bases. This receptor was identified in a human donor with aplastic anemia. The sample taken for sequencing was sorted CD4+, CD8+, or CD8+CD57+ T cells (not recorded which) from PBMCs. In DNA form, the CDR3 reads TGTGCCAGCAGTTTGGGGGTATCGGGGGGGACCTACAATGAGCAGTTCTTC. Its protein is CASSLGVSGGTYNEQFF.